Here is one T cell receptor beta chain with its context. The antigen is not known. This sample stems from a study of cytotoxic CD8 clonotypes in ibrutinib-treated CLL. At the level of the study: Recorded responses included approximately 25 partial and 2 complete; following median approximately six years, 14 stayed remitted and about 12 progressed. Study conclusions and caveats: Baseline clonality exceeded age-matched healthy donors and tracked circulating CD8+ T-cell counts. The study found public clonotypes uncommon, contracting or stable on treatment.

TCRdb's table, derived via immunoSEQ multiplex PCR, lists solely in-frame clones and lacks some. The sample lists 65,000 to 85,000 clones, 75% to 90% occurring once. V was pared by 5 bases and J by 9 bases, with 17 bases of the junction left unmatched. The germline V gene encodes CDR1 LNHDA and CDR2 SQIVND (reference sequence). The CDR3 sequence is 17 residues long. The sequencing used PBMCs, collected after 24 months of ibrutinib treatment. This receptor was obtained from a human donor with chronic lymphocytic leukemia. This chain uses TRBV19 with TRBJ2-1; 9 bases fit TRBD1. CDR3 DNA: TGTGCCAGTAGTGTTCTCGCGGGACAGGGATGGAGGTCTGAGCAGTTCTTC. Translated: CASSVLAGQGWRSEQFF.